The present T cell receptor beta chain was sequenced within a study of human T cells and chemical hapten exposure. Study overall: Each patient's scalp received weekly diphenylcyclopropenone throughout the approximately 25-week study. Application of 0.01% DPC to the upper back was done by patch test, with a reading at 6 days. Study conclusions and caveats: Once DPC sensitization occurred, TCRs above 1 in 1000 frequency showed no change.

Comment on this clonotype: What it recognizes is unknown.

The germline V gene has CDR1 DFQATT and CDR2 SNEGSKA (reference sequence). This CDR3 comprises 16 residues. The V and J ends lost 1 base and 3 bases, in that order; junction bases with no gene match: 8. In the study's own analysis: Samples ranged from 23,224 to 690,600 TCRs, with a median of around 100,000. TCRdb reprocessed the RACE reads via MiXCR and lists one record per CDR3 protein. V and J calls and clone size were set by TCRdb, not the authors. The table shows roughly 39,000 distinct CDR3 sequences, with over 9.5% occurring only once. Noted time point: patch test 3, about 24 weeks after DPC sensitization. Treatment reported: therapeutic diphenylcyclopropenone sensitization with weekly scalp DPC. Extraction yielded total RNA from whole blood (unfractionated).

The J gene is TRBJ2-2, the V gene TRBV20-1; TRBD2 agrees at 7 bases. The TCR originated in a woman in her forties with alopecia areata. Some clones in this sample may be carry-over from other donors' samples. The source was whole blood, collected in connection with sensitization to the hapten diphenylcyclopropenone (DPC). Here the CDR3 reads CSARVHGGSDTGELFF. CDR3 sequence (DNA): TGCAGTGCTAGAGTGCACGGCGGGAGTGACACCGGGGAGCTGTTTTTT.